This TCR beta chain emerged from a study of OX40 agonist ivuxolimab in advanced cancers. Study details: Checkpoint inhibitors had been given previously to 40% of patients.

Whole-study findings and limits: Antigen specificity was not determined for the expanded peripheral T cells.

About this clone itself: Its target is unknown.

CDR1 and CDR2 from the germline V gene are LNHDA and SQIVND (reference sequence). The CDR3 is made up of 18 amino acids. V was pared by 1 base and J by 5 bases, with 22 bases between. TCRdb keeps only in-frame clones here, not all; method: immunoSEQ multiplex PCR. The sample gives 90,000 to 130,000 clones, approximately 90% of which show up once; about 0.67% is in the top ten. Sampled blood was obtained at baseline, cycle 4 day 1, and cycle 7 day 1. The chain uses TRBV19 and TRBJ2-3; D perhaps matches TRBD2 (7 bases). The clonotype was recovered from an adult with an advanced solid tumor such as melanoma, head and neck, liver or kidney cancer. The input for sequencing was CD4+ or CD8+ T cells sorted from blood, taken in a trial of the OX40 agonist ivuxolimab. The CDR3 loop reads CASSIAGGGGVFGDTQYF. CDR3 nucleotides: TGTGCCAGTAGTATAGCTGGAGGAGGGGGGGTTTTCGGAGATACGCAGTATTTT. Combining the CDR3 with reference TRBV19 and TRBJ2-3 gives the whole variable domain DGGITQSPKYLFRKEGQNVTLSCEQNLNHDAMYWYRQDPGQGLRLIYYSQIVNDFQKGDIAEGYSVSREKKESFPLTVTSAQKNPTAFYLCASSIAGGGGVFGDTQYFGPGTRLTVL.